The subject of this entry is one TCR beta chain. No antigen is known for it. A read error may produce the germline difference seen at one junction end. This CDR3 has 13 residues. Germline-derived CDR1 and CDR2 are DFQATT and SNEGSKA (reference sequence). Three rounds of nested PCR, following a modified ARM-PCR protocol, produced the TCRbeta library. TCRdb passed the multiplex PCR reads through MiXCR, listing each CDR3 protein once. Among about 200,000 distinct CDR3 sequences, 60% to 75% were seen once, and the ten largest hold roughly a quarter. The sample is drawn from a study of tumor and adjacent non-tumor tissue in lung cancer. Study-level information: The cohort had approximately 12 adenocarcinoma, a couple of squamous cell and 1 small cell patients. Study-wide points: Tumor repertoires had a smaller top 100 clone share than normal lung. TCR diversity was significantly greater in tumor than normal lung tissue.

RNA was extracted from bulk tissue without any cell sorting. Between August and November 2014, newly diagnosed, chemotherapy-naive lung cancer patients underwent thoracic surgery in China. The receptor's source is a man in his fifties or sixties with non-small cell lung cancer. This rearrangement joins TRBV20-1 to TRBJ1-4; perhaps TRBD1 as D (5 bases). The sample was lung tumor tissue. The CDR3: CSAGGPKNEELLF. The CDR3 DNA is TGCAGTGCTGGGGGACCGAAGAATGAAGAACTGCTTTTT.